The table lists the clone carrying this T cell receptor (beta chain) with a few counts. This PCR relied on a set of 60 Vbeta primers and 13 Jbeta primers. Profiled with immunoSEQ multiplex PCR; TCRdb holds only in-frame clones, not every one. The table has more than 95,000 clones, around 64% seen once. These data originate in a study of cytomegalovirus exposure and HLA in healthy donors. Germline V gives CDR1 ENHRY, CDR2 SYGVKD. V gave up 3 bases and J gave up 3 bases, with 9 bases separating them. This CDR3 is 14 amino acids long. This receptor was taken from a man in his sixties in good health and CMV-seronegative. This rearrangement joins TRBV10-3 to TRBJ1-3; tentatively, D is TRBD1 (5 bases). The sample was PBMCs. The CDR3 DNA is TGTGCCATCAGTGACTCGGGGGGTGGAAACACCATATATTTT. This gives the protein CAISDSGGGNTIYF.